The clone carrying this T cell receptor beta chain was recorded at least ten times. Its antigen is still unknown. TCRdb independently ran MiXCR on the 5' RACE reads; one entry per CDR3 protein. The sample includes more than 350,000 distinct CDR3 sequences, 9% of them seen just once. This entry belongs to a study of identical twins. Study-wide findings and caveats: A cross-sectional statistical analysis, not follow-up of the same donors, supported the conclusions.

V shed 3 bases and J 3 bases; nucleotides not matched to a gene: 2. Germline V gives CDR1 ENHRY, CDR2 SYGVKD. The CDR3 contains 15 residues. This TCR derives from a woman aged 50 to 60 in good health. The chain couples TRBV10-3 to TRBJ2-5; 12 bases are shared with TRBD2. The sequencing input was naive T cells sorted from blood. CDR3 residues: CAISDRTSGEETQYF. CDR3 bases: TGTGCCATCAGTGACCGGACTAGCGGGGAAGAGACCCAGTACTTC.